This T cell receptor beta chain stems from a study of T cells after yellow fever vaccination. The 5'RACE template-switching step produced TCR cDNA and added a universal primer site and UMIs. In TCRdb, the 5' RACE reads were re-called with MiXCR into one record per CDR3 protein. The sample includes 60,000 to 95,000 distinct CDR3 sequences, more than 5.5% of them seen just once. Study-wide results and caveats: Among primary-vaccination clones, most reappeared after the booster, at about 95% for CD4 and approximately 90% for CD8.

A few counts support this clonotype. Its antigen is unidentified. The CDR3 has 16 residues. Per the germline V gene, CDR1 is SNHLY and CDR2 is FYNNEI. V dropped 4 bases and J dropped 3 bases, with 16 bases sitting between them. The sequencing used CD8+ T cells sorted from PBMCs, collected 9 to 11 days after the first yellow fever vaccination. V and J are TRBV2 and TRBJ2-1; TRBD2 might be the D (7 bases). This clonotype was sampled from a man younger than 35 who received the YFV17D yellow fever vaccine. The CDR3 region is CASSGRGGGNYNEQFF. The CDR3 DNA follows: TGTGCCAGCAGTGGACGAGGGGGGGGTAACTACAATGAGCAGTTCTTC.